One T cell receptor (beta chain) is described in this entry. As yet, its antigen is unknown. Clones were read by immunoSEQ multiplex PCR, and TCRdb kept only the in-frame ones, dropping some. The table lists around 50,000 clones, approximately 89% of them singletons. The entry originates in a study of CD4+ T cells in melanoma. Study-level points and caveats: Reportedly, melanoma neoantigen-specific CD4+ T cells showed varied differentiation states. CD8+ T cell, macrophage and B cell function reportedly correlated with neoantigen-specific CD4+ T cells.

Germline CDR1 SGHTA, CDR2 FQGTGA. Trimming stripped 4 bases from V and 6 bases from J, with 10 bases between. The CDR3 has 12 residues. Sequencing was performed on peripheral blood. The receptor was isolated from a human donor with melanoma. The chain employs TRBV7-3 and TRBJ2-7, with TRBD1 as a possible D gene (5 bases). CDR3 nucleotides: TGTGCCAGCAGCTCAGGGTTCGGCGAGCAGTACTTC. As protein: CASSSGFGEQYF.